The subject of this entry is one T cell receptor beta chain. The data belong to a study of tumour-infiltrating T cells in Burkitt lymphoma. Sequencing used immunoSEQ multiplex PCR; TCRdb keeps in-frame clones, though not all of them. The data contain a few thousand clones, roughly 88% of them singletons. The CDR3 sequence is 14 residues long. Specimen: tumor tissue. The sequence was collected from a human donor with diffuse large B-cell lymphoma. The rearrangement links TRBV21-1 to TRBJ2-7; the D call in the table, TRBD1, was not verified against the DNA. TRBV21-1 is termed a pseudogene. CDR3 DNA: TGTGCCACCCCCATGCAAGACCAGGGCTACGAGCAGTACTTC. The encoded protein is CATPMQDQGYEQYF.